This record covers a single T cell receptor (beta chain). These data are taken from a study of blood T cell repertoires in COVID-19. At the level of the study: Sites in the United States, Italy and Spain provided acute and convalescent COVID-19 samples. From T cells, B-cell-depleted T cells, or PBMCs came the material, which was cDNA or gDNA.

Data came from immunoSEQ multiplex PCR; TCRdb stores just in-frame clones and leaves some out. The sample includes tens of thousands of clones, approximately 81% of them seen just once. The germline CDR1 and CDR2 sequences are MNHEY and SVGAGI. V was pared by 6 bases and J by 4 bases, with 6 bases of the junction left unmatched. The CDR3 loop spans 14 amino acids. Sequencing was carried out using peripheral blood. The chain has TRBV6-5 and TRBJ1-3; 7 bases line up with TRBD1. The receptor was derived from an elderly woman with acute or convalescent COVID-19. For the CDR3, the DNA is TGTGCCAGCAGCCTTCCGGGACAGGGAAACACCATATATTTT. Protein sequence: CASSLPGQGNTIYF.